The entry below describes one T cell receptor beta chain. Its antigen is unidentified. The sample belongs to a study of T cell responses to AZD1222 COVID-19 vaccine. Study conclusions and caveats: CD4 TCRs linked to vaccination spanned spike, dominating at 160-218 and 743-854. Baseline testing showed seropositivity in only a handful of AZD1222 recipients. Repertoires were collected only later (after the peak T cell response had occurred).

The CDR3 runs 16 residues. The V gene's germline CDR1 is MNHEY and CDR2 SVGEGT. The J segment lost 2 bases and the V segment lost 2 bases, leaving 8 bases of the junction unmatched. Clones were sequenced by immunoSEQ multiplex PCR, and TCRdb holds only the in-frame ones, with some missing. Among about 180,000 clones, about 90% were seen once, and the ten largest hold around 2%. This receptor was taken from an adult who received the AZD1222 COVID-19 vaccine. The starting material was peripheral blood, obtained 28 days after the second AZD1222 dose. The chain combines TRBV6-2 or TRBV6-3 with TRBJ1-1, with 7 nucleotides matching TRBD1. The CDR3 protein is CASSYVKGQTNTEAFF. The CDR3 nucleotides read TGTGCCAGCAGTTACGTAAAGGGACAGACTAACACTGAAGCTTTCTTT.